Listed here are 18 T cell receptor beta chains from one sample, sequenced in a study of blood T cells in healthy people across ages. A second PCR, run for roughly 7 to 12 cycles, used a sample-barcoded 5' primer plus a J-beta primer mix. TCRdb processed the 5' RACE reads anew with MiXCR; each CDR3 protein has one entry. The table includes 1.5 million to 2 million distinct CDR3 sequences, around 36% detected once. The sample was blood. All receptors come from a woman aged 25 to 39 in good health.

The chain joins TRBV20-1 to TRBJ2-7; 8 positions agree with TRBD2. With V trimmed by 5 bases and J by 2 bases, 8 bases remained unmatched. The V gene's germline CDR1 is DFQATT and CDR2 SNEGSKA (reference sequence). The CDR3 loop spans 14 amino acids. The CDR3: CSASQTSAPYEQYF. CDR3 DNA: TGCAGTGCTTCTCAGACTAGCGCACCCTACGAGCAGTACTTC.

This clonotype was seen repeatedly, ten times or more. The chain employs TRBV4-1 and TRBJ2-7; 7 bases line up with TRBD1. This CDR3 region has 14 residues. Germline-derived CDR1 and CDR2 are MGHRA and YSYEKL. V lost 1 base and J lost 5; bases outside the gene matches: 5. The CDR3 here is CASSQARQGNEQYF. The CDR3 coding sequence is TGCGCCAGCAGCCAAGCCAGACAGGGCAACGAGCAGTACTTC.

The chain has TRBV20-1 and TRBJ2-7; 10 bases are shared with TRBD1. Unmatched junction bases numbered 5, after V lost 5 bases and J lost 7 bases. This CDR3 region has 12 residues. Germline CDR1 and CDR2: DFQATT and SNEGSKA (reference sequence). The CDR3: CSADRGPREQYF. The CDR3 DNA reads as TGCAGTGCTGACAGGGGGCCAAGGGAGCAGTACTTC.

The genes are TRBV6-1 and TRBJ2-7; 9 bases agree with TRBD2. V was pared by 4 bases and J by 2 bases, with 9 bases of the junction left unmatched. CDR3 length: 16 residues. Germline CDR1 reads MNHNS; CDR2 reads SASEGT. DNA of the CDR3: TGTGCCAGCAGTGGGGCGAGCGGGAGGACTACCTACGAGCAGTACTTC. Translated: CASSGASGRTTYEQYF.

The chain has TRBV20-1 and TRBJ1-5; maybe TRBD1 (5 bases). V gave up 6 bases and J gave up 6 bases, with 15 bases separating them. Per germline, CDR1 DFQATT and CDR2 SNEGSKA (reference sequence). The CDR3 extends over 13 amino acids. CDR3 amino acids: CSAPTEESQPQHF. In DNA, the CDR3 is TGCAGTGCCCCGACAGAGGAGAGTCAGCCCCAGCATTTT.

This clonotype was picked up a small number of times. The chain has TRBV4-1 and TRBJ2-7; D is perhaps TRBD1 (5 bases). With 0 bases removed from V and 3 bases from J, the gap between germline ends came to 12 bases. Per germline, CDR1 MGHRA and CDR2 YSYEKL. This CDR3 has 15 residues. The CDR3 region has the DNA TGCGCCAGCAGCCAAGATAATTGGGGCGGCTACGAGCAGTACTTC. It specifies CASSQDNWGGYEQYF.

V usage is TRBV6-4 and J usage is TRBJ2-7; 10 positions match TRBD2. The junction had 11 bases not matched to a gene; V was cut back by 6 bases and J by 3 bases. The CDR3 consists of 16 residues. Germline-derived CDR1 and CDR2 are MRHNA and SNTAGT. In DNA, the CDR3 is TGTGCCAGCAGCAAGACCCTAGCGGGAGTAAGCTACGAGCAGTACTTC. It encodes CASSKTLAGVSYEQYF.

This chain uses TRBV2 with TRBJ2-3; maybe TRBD2 (6 bases). The ends were cut back, 8 bases at V and 1 base at J, with 19 bases in the middle. The CDR3 runs 16 residues. Germline loops: CDR1 SNHLY, CDR2 FYNNEI. The CDR3: CASVRLESQGTDTQYF. The CDR3 DNA is TGTGCCAGCGTTAGACTAGAGTCCCAAGGCACAGATACGCAGTATTTT.

In DNA, the CDR3 is TGTGCCAGCAGCCTCGATCAGGGGGGGGGCACTGAAGCTTTCTTT. It is translated as CASSLDQGGGTEAFF. The V gene is TRBV28, the J gene TRBJ1-1; TRBD1 aligns across 7 bases. The germline gives CDR1 MDHEN, CDR2 SYDVKM. The CDR3 totals 15 residues. The ends lost 6 bases at V and 4 bases at J; junction bases unmatched: 11.

This clonotype showed up just a few times. The chain employs TRBV20-1 and TRBJ2-1, with a weak D call TRBD2 (5 bases). Per the germline V gene, CDR1 is DFQATT and CDR2 is SNEGSKA (reference sequence). Trimming stripped 0 bases from V and 0 bases from J, with 12 bases between. CDR3 length: 16 residues. The CDR3 coding sequence is TGCAGTGCTAGAGATTCGGACTGGTACTCCTACAATGAGCAGTTCTTC. Residues: CSARDSDWYSYNEQFF.

This clonotype was detected once. A much larger clone differs from this one at a single base, so this may be a read error. The gene calls are TRBV20-1 and TRBJ2-3, with TRBD2 matching over 11 bases. The CDR3 is 16 residues long. Germline V gives CDR1 DFQATT, CDR2 SNEGSKA (reference sequence). CDR3 DNA: TGCAGTGCTCCCGTCCTAGCGGGGGGCAGCACAGATTCGCAGTATTTT. Protein: CSAPVLAGGSTDSQYF.

This clonotype was seen ten or more times. The V call is TRBV27, the J call TRBJ2-3; TRBD2 matches at 10 bases. Germline trimming cut 6 bases from V and 0 bases from J; bases unmatched to any gene: 3. Germline CDR1 is MNHEY and CDR2 is SMNVEV (reference sequence). This CDR3 has 15 residues. In DNA, the CDR3 is TGTGCCAGCAGCCTTAGCGGGGGGAGCACAGATACGCAGTATTTT. Translated, it gives CASSLSGGSTDTQYF.

V usage is TRBV5-1 and J usage is TRBJ2-3; 8 nucleotides line up with TRBD2. The J segment lost 2 bases and the V segment lost 1 base, leaving 12 bases of the junction unmatched. Germline CDR1 is SGHRS and CDR2 is YFSETQ. The CDR3 contains 18 residues. CDR3 residues: CASSLTPTLRGDTDTQYF. The DNA of the CDR3 is TGCGCCAGCAGCTTGACACCGACGTTGCGGGGGGACACAGATACGCAGTATTTT.

The genes are TRBV5-1 and TRBJ2-7; no firm D call. This CDR3 comprises 14 residues. Germline loops: CDR1 SGHRS, CDR2 YFSETQ. Between the trimmed V and J ends, which lost 1 base and 2 bases, there was a span of 10 bases. This CDR3 reads CASSLTEPTYEQYF. The CDR3 bases are TGCGCCAGCAGCTTGACAGAACCCACCTACGAGCAGTACTTC.

The chain has TRBV20-1 and TRBJ2-4; 7 bases align to TRBD2. The CDR3 is 16 amino acids. CDR1 and CDR2 (germline): DFQATT, SNEGSKA (reference sequence). Trimming at V came to 3 bases and at J to 0 bases, leaving 8 bases not matched to a gene. This CDR3 is CSASPRTSQAKNIQYF. CDR3 DNA sequence: TGCAGTGCTAGCCCAAGGACTAGTCAAGCCAAAAACATTCAGTACTTC.

The chain carries TRBV4-2 and TRBJ1-5; D is unresolved. Trimming removed 0 bases at V and 4 bases at J, with 19 bases between. The germline V gene encodes CDR1 LGHNA and CDR2 YNFKEQ. This CDR3 comprises 18 residues. The CDR3 spells CASSQERVGPSGNQPQHF. CDR3 in DNA: TGTGCCAGCAGCCAAGAAAGAGTAGGCCCCAGTGGGAATCAGCCCCAGCATTTT.

The chain carries TRBV5-1 and TRBJ2-1; 8 bases agree with TRBD1. The CDR3 totals 13 residues. V lost 4 bases and J lost 10; bases outside the gene matches: 7. The germline CDR1 and CDR2 sequences are SGHRS and YFSETQ. CDR3 in DNA: TGCGCCAGCAGCCAAGGACAGGGTAAGGAGCAGTTCTTC. Protein product: CASSQGQGKEQFF.

The CDR3 nucleotides read TGTGCCAGCAGCTTCTGGACAGGGAACACCGGGGAGCTGTTTTTT. The encoded protein is CASSFWTGNTGELFF. The chain recombines TRBV11-1 with TRBJ2-2, with TRBD1 identical over 7 bases. Germline lookup yields CDR1 SGHAT and CDR2 FQDESV (reference sequence). After removal of 3 bases from V and 1 base from J, the junction contained 2 bases not matched to a gene. The CDR3 spans 15 residues.